This TCR beta chain was retrieved from a study of regulatory T cells in long-lasting Graves disease. HTBI primers from iRepertoire and Arm-PCR of CDR3 regions yielded the TCR beta libraries. TCRdb reanalysed the multiplex PCR reads using MiXCR and keeps one entry per CDR3 protein. This table has roughly 420,000 distinct CDR3 sequences, approximately 15% appearing once. This clonotype was detected many times. Time point reported: newly diagnosed GD, antithyroid drugs for less than 3 months. PBMC RNA served as the TCR library source. This CDR3 is 13 amino acids long. Trimming stripped 5 bases from V and 5 bases from J, with 9 bases between. Germline lookup yields CDR1 MNHNS and CDR2 SASEGT. This sample was shared with a second study, whose subject was T cells in Graves' hyperthyroidism and ophthalmopathy.

The source of this sequence is a woman aged 45-60 years with Graves disease. The genes are TRBV6-1 and TRBJ2-2; the D gene is possibly TRBD1 (6 bases). The starting material was peripheral blood mononuclear cells (PBMCs), obtained at new diagnosis, from a patient treated with antithyroid drugs. CDR3 DNA sequence: TGTGCCAGCAGTCGACAGGAGACCGGGGAGCTGTTTTTT. This gives the protein CASSRQETGELFF.